Shown below are 17 T cell receptor beta chains from a single sample sequenced in a study of patients and donors after allogeneic stem cell transplantation. One entry per CDR3 protein, called by TCRdb with MiXCR from the RT-PCR reads. The table has roughly 940,000 distinct CDR3 sequences, over 15% seen once. The sequencing sample was made of blood, either unsorted or a sorted T cell fraction (not recorded which). All receptors come from a human donor who was either an allogeneic HSCT recipient or a stem cell or donor lymphocyte infusion donor (not recorded which). It is not recorded whose cells these are; they may come from a transplant donor.

The gene calls are TRBV9 and TRBJ2-7; D might be TRBD2 (6 bases). The germline V gene has CDR1 SGDLS and CDR2 YYNGEE. The CDR3 is made up of 16 amino acids. V dropped 0 bases and J dropped 6 bases, with 19 bases sitting between them. The CDR3 sequence is CASSVAAGRESGEQYF. The CDR3 coding sequence is TGTGCCAGCAGCGTAGCTGCGGGACGAGAATCCGGCGAGCAGTACTTC.

This clonotype was detected a few times. This chain joins TRBV5-1 and TRBJ2-7; 7 positions agree with TRBD2. V trimming: 4 bases; J trimming: 5 bases; junction bases outside the gene matches: 6. The germline V gene encodes CDR1 SGHRS and CDR2 YFSETQ. The CDR3 contains 13 residues. The CDR3 bases are TGCGCCAGCAGCAGCGGACTAGGCCACGAGCAGTACTTC. It yields the protein CASSSGLGHEQYF.

The gene calls are TRBV10-3 and TRBJ2-5; 8 nucleotides agree with TRBD2. This CDR3 spans 13 amino acids. The V gene end was trimmed by 3 bases and the J gene end by 4 bases; junction bases not matched to a gene: 1. Germline V CDR1 and CDR2: ENHRY, SYGVKD. This CDR3 is CAISEGLAETQYF. CDR3 sequence (DNA): TGTGCCATCAGTGAAGGACTAGCAGAGACCCAGTACTTC.

This clonotype was recorded many times. The chain recombines TRBV20-1 with TRBJ1-2; D is ambiguous. Germline CDR1 DFQATT, CDR2 SNEGSKA (reference sequence). The V end lost 4 bases, the J end lost 5 bases, and 14 bases lay between the germline ends. This CDR3 is built from 13 residues. In DNA, the CDR3 is TGCAGTGCTAAGTCGTTCGGATCATATGGCTACACCTTC. Its protein product is CSAKSFGSYGYTF.

The chain combines TRBV5-1 with TRBJ2-2; D is unresolved. Germline CDR1 reads SGHRS; CDR2 reads YFSETQ. The CDR3 runs 13 residues. V lost 0 bases to trimming and J lost 7 bases, with 7 bases between them. CDR3 bases: TGCGCCAGCAGCTTGGCCACACTCGGGGAGCTGTTTTTT. Protein sequence: CASSLATLGELFF.

V gene TRBV9 combines with J gene TRBJ1-2; D unresolved. The CDR3 spans 15 residues. V was shortened by 3 bases and J by 4 bases, with 16 bases between the two germline ends. Germline CDR1 is SGDLS and CDR2 is YYNGEE. CDR3 sequence: CASSGRSKGPYGYTF. In nucleotides, the CDR3 is TGTGCCAGCAGCGGACGATCAAAGGGCCCCTATGGCTACACCTTC.

This clonotype was seen many times. The J gene is TRBJ2-7, the V gene TRBV4-1, with TRBD2 matching over 10 bases. CDR1 is MGHRA, CDR2 YSYEKL, per germline. V was clipped by 2 bases and J by 3 bases; unmatched bases: 4. The CDR3 spans 15 residues. In nucleotides, the CDR3 is TGCGCCAGCAGCCAACCTACTAGCGGGGACTACGAGCAGTACTTC. Its translation is CASSQPTSGDYEQYF.

The table lists this clonotype with a few counts. The chain has TRBV5-1 and TRBJ2-2, with 9 nucleotides matching TRBD1. The J segment lost 5 bases and the V segment lost 6 bases, leaving 8 bases of the junction unmatched. Germline CDR1 is SGHRS and CDR2 is YFSETQ. CDR3 length: 15 amino acids. The CDR3 spells CASTRPGTGTGELFF. The CDR3, as DNA: TGCGCCAGCACCCGTCCCGGGACAGGGACCGGGGAGCTGTTTTTT.

This chain uses TRBV6-2 or TRBV6-3 with TRBJ2-7, with 11 positions matching TRBD1. J was trimmed by 3 bases and V by 6 bases; bases with no gene match: 4. This CDR3 is 14 amino acids long. Germline V gives CDR1 MNHEY, CDR2 SVGEGT. CDR3: CASSRGTGGYEQYF. The CDR3 bases are TGTGCCAGCAGCAGGGGGACAGGGGGCTACGAGCAGTACTTC.

This clonotype has just a few counts. The rearrangement joins TRBV7-9 to TRBJ1-1; 7 bases match TRBD1. CDR1 is SEHNR and CDR2 is FQNEAQ in the germline V gene (reference sequence). Trimming took 5 bases from V and 1 from J; bases not matched to a gene: 10. The CDR3 is 16 amino acids. The CDR3 protein is CASSATARDRNTEAFF. Here the CDR3 DNA reads TGTGCCAGCAGCGCGACAGCAAGGGACAGGAACACTGAAGCTTTCTTT.

The table lists this clonotype with a few counts. The chain carries TRBV20-1 and TRBJ2-5; 10 positions match TRBD1. J lost 6 bases, V lost 5 bases, and 6 bases had no gene match. Germline V CDR1 and CDR2: DFQATT, SNEGSKA (reference sequence). CDR3 length: 13 residues. The CDR3 DNA sequence: TGCAGTGCTCGGGACAGGGGCAGGCAGACCCAGTACTTC. This translates into CSARDRGRQTQYF.

V usage is TRBV5-6 and J usage is TRBJ1-1; D possibly corresponds to TRBD1 (6 bases). V was pared by 2 bases and J by 4 bases, with 15 bases between. The CDR3 is 15 residues long. The germline V gene has CDR1 SGHDT and CDR2 YYEEEE. The CDR3 sequence is CASSFLGQGTTEAFF. In nucleotides, the CDR3 is TGTGCCAGCAGCTTCCTCGGGCAGGGGACCACTGAAGCTTTCTTT.

V gene TRBV6-5 combines with J gene TRBJ1-6; D not certain. The CDR3 is 16 amino acids. The germline V gene encodes CDR1 MNHEY and CDR2 SVGAGI. V was cut by 1 base and J by 8 bases, with 15 bases left in between. The CDR3 reads CASSYFTHHEDSPLHF. CDR3 bases: TGTGCCAGCAGTTACTTCACACATCATGAAGATTCACCCCTCCACTTT.

In this sample, this clonotype turned up many times. The gene calls are TRBV5-6 and TRBJ2-7; D unclear. The CDR3 loop spans 14 amino acids. V gave up 3 bases and J gave up 0 bases, with 10 bases separating them. Looked up from germline, CDR1 is SGHDT and CDR2 is YYEEEE. DNA for the CDR3: TGTGCCAGCAGCTATAGATACTACTCCTACGAGCAGTACTTC. It yields the protein CASSYRYYSYEQYF.

This clonotype has more than one count but fewer than ten. CDR3 in amino acids: CASSLELAGGYEQFF. The CDR3 DNA reads TGCGCCAGCAGCTTGGAACTAGCGGGAGGGTATGAGCAGTTCTTC. J is TRBJ2-1 and V is TRBV5-1; TRBD2 agrees at 13 bases. The junction had 2 bases not matched to a gene; V was cut back by 0 bases and J by 8 bases. This CDR3 contains 15 residues. CDR1 is SGHRS, CDR2 YFSETQ, per germline.

This clonotype was counted only a few times. The genes are TRBV14 and TRBJ2-1, with 7 bases identical to TRBD1. The germline V gene encodes CDR1 SGHDN and CDR2 FVKESK. The CDR3 is 14 amino acids. The V and J ends lost 3 bases and 9 bases, in that order; junction bases with no gene match: 8. In nucleotides, the CDR3 is TGTGCCAGCAGCCACAGGGGGATCCGGGTTGAGCAGTTCTTC. It specifies CASSHRGIRVEQFF.

This clonotype turned up a few times. This chain connects TRBV7-2 to TRBJ2-1; TRBD1 aligns across 10 bases. After removal of 0 bases from V and 8 bases from J, the junction contained 16 bases not matched to a gene. Germline V CDR1 and CDR2: SGHTA, FQGNSA. This CDR3 has 19 amino acids. The CDR3 loop is CASSLARGQGILARDEQFF. CDR3 nucleotide sequence: TGTGCCAGCAGCTTAGCACGGGGACAGGGGATACTAGCGAGGGATGAGCAGTTCTTC.